This T cell receptor beta chain was captured in a study of T cells after yellow fever vaccination. Whole-study findings and limits: A small proportion of clonotypes was detected in both the CD4 and CD8 compartments.

Template switching with 5'RACE generated the TCR cDNA and added a universal primer site and UMIs. TCRdb re-called the 5' RACE reads with MiXCR, one entry per CDR3 protein. The sample has some 220,000 distinct CDR3 sequences; 3% to 3.5% are singletons. For this clonotype: What it binds is not known.

V lost 0 bases and J lost 6, with 12 bases in between. Germline lookup yields CDR1 SGHRS and CDR2 YFSETQ. The CDR3 is 14 residues long. The chain combines TRBV5-1 with TRBJ1-1; a weak D match, TRBD1 (6 bases). The sequencing used CD4+ T cells sorted from PBMCs, collected 10 days after the yellow fever booster vaccination. The TCR sequence derives from a man aged 18-30 years who received the YFV17D yellow fever vaccine. This CDR3 is CASSLEAGAAEAFF. In nucleotides, the CDR3 is TGCGCCAGCAGCTTGGAGGCGGGGGCCGCTGAAGCTTTCTTT.